The entry below describes one TCR beta chain. This clonotype was counted many times. Its antigen remains undetermined. Nothing much larger sits one base from this clone, and base qualities are not available. The instrument was an Illumina NovaSeq 6000. TCR cDNA was synthesized by 5'RACE template switching, through which a universal primer site and unique molecular identifiers were introduced. Priming for cDNA synthesis came from both the TCR alpha and TCR beta constant segments. Library amplification used two PCR steps, and the second PCR step added sample barcodes and sequencing adapters. Sequencing of libraries was done on Illumina HiSeq 2500 (2x100 bp) or NovaSeq (2x150 bp). As for how the authors treated the data: Reads were demultiplexed and collapsed into UMI consensus sequences with MIGEC, and V(D)J alignment was performed with MiXCR. Using edgeR on replicate PBMC samples, clonotypes were called vaccine-responding if FDR was below 0.01 and the log2 fold change was above 5 up to day 15. Bulk clonotypes were assigned CD4 or CD8 identity according to which sequenced CD4 or CD8 repertoire held them at higher abundance. TCRdb applied fastp at Q25 and MiXCR to the public reads, then kept only in-frame beta chains. Each record represents a unique CDR3 protein, reported with the most common genes and DNA among its rows. None of the V and J calls come from the authors' own analysis; TCRdb made them. The sample has around 310,000 distinct CDR3 sequences on record, around 3.6% of them singletons. The top ten clonotypes cover about 25% of the sample.

The source of the sample is a study of T cells after yellow fever vaccination (dated by TCRdb to 2018 to 2020). Background for the entire study: Libraries from fractions with low cell numbers were prepared with the SMART-Seq v4 Ultra Low Input RNA kit. Bulk TCR alpha and beta repertoires were sequenced longitudinally to track T-cell clones before and after primary and booster YFV17D yellow fever vaccination. Blood was collected at multiple timepoints before and after primary and secondary immunization, and bulk PBMC replicates and cell subsets were isolated. Two healthy male donors, one aged 18 to 30 and one aged 30 to 40 years, were included in the cohort. Summary of the overall study and its limitations: The secondary T-cell response was found to be weaker but faster than the primary response, with a peak reached on day 5 rather than on day 15. A small share of clonotypes was detected in both CD4 and CD8 compartments, with the overlap likely arising from convergent recombination. The study included only a couple of donors, which limits how far the findings can be generalized. Computational filtering was needed because FACS-sorted repertoires could contain abundant contaminating clonotypes from the bulk population. After the booster, most clones that had expanded after primary vaccination were detected again (around 96% of CD4 and around nine tenths of CD8), suggesting broad maintenance of memory.

The germline V end is reduced by 4 bases and the J end by 7 bases; junction bases left unmatched: 6. Spanning cysteine to phenylalanine, the CDR3 consists of 14 amino acids. The retained sequence is limited to the CDR3, 42 bases, with the frame set at the first base. The germline V gene specifies SGHRS as CDR1 and YFSETQ as CDR2. The treatment or condition label corresponds to: live attenuated yellow fever vaccine strain. At every blood-draw timepoint, two biological replicates of bulk PBMCs were collected. A standard Ficoll-Paque protocol was used to isolate PBMCs from peripheral blood. RNA was extracted with TriZol from bulk PBMCs, CD4 and CD8 fractions, and dextramer-positive and dextramer-negative fractions.

The chain was built from TRBV5-1 and TRBJ2-3, with 10 bases aligning to TRBD1. The receptor was derived from a young man who received the YFV17D yellow fever vaccine. The sequencing used PBMCs, collected on the day of the yellow fever booster vaccination. The CDR3 protein is CASSDGQGENTQYF. The nucleotide sequence is given as TGCGCCAGCAGCGACGGACAGGGGGAAAATACGCAGTATTTT.